This entry features one TCR beta chain sequence. The antigen is unknown. Trimming pared 8 bases from V and 5 bases from J, leaving 10 bases between. The CDR3 consists of 11 residues. The germline CDR1 and CDR2 sequences are MNHNS and SASEGT. This sample is part of a study of T-cell reconstitution after alpha-beta-depleted transplantation in children. Preparing the TCRbeta library involved the use of unique molecular identifiers. TCRdb reprocessed the PCR reads with MiXCR, giving one entry per CDR3 protein. This sample carries 500,000 to 750,000 distinct CDR3 sequences, over 25% of them seen once, and the ten largest clones take about a third. Regarding the study as a whole: Newly made T cells mostly supplied T-cell counts and diversity one year after transplant. About two months after transplant, alpha-beta T cells reportedly came from several hundred expanded graft clones.

This receptor was taken from a boy younger than two with Wiskott-Aldrich syndrome, due to receive a stem cell transplant. The V gene is TRBV6-1, the J gene TRBJ2-7, with D possibly TRBD1 on 5 matching bases. The sample was PBMCs, taken before TCRalphabeta/CD19-depleted stem cell transplant. CDR3 bases: TGTGCCAGCCTGACCAGGGACGAGCAGTACTTC. Its translation is CASLTRDEQYF.